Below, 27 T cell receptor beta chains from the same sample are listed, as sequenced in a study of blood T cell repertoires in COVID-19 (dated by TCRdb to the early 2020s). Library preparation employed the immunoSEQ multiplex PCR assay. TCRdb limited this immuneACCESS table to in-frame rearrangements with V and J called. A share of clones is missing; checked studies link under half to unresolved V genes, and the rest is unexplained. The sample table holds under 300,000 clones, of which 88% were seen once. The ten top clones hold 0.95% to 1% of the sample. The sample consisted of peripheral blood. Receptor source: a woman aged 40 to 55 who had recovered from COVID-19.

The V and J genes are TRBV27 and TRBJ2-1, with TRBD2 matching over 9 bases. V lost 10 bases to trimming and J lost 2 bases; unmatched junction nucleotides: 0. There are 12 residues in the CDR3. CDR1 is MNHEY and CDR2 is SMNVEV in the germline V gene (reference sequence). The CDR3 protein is CATSGTYNEQFF. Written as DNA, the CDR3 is TGTGCCACTAGCGGGACCTACAATGAGCAGTTCTTC.

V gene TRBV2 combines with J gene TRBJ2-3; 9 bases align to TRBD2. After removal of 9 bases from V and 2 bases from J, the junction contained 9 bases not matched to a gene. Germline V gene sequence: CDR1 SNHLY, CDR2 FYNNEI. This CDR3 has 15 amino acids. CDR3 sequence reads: CASPGGTSPTDTQYF. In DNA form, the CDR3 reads TGTGCCAGTCCCGGGGGGACTAGCCCCACAGATACGCAGTATTTT.

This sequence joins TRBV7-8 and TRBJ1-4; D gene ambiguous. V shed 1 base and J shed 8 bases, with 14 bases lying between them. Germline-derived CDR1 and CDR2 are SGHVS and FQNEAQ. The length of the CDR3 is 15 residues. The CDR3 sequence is CASSLGSGVGEKLFF. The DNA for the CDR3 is TGTGCCAGCAGCTTAGGGAGCGGTGTCGGCGAAAAACTGTTTTTT. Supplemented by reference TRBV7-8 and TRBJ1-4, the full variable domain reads GAGVSQSPRYKVAKRGQDVALRCDPISGHVSLFWYQQALGQGPEFLTYFQNEAQLDKSGLPSDRFFAERPEGSVSTLKIQRTQQEDSAVYLCASSLGSGVGEKLFFGSGTQLSVL.

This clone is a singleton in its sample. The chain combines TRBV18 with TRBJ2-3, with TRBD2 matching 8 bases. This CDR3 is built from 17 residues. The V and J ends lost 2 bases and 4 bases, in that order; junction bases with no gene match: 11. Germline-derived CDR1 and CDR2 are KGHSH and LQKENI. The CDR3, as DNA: TGTGCCAGCTCACCAGTCGTCGGGACTAGTGTACCAGATACGCAGTATTTT. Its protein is CASSPVVGTSVPDTQYF.

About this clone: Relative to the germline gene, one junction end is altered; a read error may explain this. In nucleotides, the CDR3 is TGCGCCAGCAGCTTGGCCCGGGGACAGGGGGCCCTCGGGTTCCACTTC. This gives the protein CASSLARGQGALGFHF. The J gene is TRBJ1-2, the V gene TRBV5-1, with TRBD1 identical over 12 bases. There are 16 residues in the CDR3. Germline lookup yields CDR1 SGHRS and CDR2 YFSETQ.

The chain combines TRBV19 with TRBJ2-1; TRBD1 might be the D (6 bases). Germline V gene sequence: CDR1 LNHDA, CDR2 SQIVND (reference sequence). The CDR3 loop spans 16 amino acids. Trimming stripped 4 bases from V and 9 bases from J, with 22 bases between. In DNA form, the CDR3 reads TGTGCCAGTAGTAAAAAGGGACACCCCACGAATGGTGAGCAGTTCTTC. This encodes CASSKKGHPTNGEQFF. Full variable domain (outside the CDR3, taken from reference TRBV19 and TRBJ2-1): DGGITQSPKYLFRKEGQNVTLSCEQNLNHDAMYWYRQDPGQGLRLIYYSQIVNDFQKGDIAEGYSVSREKKESFPLTVTSAQKNPTAFYLCASSKKGHPTNGEQFFGPGTRLTVL.

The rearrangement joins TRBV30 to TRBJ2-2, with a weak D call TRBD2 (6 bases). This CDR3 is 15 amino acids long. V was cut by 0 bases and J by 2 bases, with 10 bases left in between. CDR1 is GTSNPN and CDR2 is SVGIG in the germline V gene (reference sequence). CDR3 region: CAWSVGRGNTGELFF. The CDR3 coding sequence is TGTGCCTGGAGTGTAGGGCGGGGCAACACCGGGGAGCTGTTTTTT.

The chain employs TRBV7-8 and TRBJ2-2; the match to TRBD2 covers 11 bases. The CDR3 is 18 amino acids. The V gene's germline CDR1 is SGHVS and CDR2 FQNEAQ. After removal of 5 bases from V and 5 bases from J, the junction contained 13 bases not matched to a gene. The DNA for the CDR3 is TGTGCCAGCAGCCGCGGGACTAGCGGAGGGGGGAGGACCGGGGAGCTGTTTTTT. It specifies CASSRGTSGGGRTGELFF. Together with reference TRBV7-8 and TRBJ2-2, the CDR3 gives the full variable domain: GAGVSQSPRYKVAKRGQDVALRCDPISGHVSLFWYQQALGQGPEFLTYFQNEAQLDKSGLPSDRFFAERPEGSVSTLKIQRTQQEDSAVYLCASSRGTSGGGRTGELFFGEGSRLTVL.

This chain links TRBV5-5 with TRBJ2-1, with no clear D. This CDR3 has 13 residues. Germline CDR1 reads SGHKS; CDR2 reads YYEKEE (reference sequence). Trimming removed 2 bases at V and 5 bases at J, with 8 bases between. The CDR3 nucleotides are TGTGCCAGCAGCTTTAATCCCCACAATGAGCAGTTCTTC. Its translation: CASSFNPHNEQFF.

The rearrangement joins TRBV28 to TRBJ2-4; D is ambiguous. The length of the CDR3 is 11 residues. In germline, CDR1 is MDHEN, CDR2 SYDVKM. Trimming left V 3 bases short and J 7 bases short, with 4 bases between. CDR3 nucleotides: TGTGCCAGCAGTTTTTCGAACATTCAGTACTTC. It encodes CASSFSNIQYF.

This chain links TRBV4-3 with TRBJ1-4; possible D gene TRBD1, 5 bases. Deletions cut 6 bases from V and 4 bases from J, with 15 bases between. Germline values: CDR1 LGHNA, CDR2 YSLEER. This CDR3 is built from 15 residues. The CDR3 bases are TGCGCCAGCAGACCGAACAGGCTAGTTAATGAAAAACTGTTTTTT. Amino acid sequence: CASRPNRLVNEKLFF.

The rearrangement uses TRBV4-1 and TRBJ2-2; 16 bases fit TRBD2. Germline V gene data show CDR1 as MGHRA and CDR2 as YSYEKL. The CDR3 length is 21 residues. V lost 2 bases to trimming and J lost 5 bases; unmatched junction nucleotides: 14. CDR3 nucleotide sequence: TGCGCCAGCAGCCAACTGGGACTAGCGGGAGGGACCGAACGTAGGACCGGGGAGCTGTTTTTT. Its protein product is CASSQLGLAGGTERRTGELFF.

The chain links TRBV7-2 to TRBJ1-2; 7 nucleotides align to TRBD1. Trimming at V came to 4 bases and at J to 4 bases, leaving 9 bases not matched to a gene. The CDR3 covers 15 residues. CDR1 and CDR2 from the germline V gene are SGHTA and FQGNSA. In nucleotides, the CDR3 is TGTGCCAGCAGCTCCCGCTGGGGACAGCCCTATGGCTACACCTTC. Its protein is CASSSRWGQPYGYTF.

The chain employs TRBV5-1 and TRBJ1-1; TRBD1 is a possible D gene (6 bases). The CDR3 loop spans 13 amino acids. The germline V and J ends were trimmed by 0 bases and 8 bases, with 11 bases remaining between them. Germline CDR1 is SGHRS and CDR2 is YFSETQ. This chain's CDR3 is CASSLGSGQEAFF. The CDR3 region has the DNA TGCGCCAGCAGCTTGGGATCCGGACAGGAAGCTTTCTTT.

CDR3 sequence (DNA): TGTGCCAGCAGCGTCCCGGGGGGTACTGAAGCTTTCTTT. This gives the protein CASSVPGGTEAFF. The chain joins TRBV9 to TRBJ1-1; tentatively, D is TRBD1 (5 bases). Germline loops: CDR1 SGDLS, CDR2 YYNGEE. V lost 2 bases and J 5 bases, leaving 10 bases between the germline ends. CDR3 length: 13 amino acids.

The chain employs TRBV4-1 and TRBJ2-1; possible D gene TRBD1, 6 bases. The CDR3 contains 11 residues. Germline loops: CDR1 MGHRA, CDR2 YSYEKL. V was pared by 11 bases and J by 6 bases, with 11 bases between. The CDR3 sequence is CAGGPPNEQFF. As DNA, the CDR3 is TGCGCCGGGGGCCCTCCCAATGAGCAGTTCTTC.

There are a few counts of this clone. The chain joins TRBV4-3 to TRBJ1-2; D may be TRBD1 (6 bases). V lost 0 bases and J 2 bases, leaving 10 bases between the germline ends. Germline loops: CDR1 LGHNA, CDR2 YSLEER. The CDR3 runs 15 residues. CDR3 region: CASSQDTGWNYGYTF. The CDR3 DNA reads TGCGCCAGCAGCCAAGATACAGGGTGGAACTATGGCTACACCTTC.

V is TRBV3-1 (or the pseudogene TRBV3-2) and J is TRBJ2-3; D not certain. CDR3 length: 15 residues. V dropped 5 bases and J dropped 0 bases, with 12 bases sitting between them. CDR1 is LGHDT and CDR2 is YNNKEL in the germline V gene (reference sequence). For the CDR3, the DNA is TGTGCCAGCAGCTCCATCGCCACAAGCACAGATACGCAGTATTTT. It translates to CASSSIATSTDTQYF.

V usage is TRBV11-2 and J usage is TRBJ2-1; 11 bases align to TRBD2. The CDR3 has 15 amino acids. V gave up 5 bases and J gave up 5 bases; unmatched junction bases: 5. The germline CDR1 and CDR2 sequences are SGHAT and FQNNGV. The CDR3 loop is CASSQPGLADNEQFF. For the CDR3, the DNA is TGTGCCAGCAGCCAGCCGGGACTAGCGGACAATGAGCAGTTCTTC.

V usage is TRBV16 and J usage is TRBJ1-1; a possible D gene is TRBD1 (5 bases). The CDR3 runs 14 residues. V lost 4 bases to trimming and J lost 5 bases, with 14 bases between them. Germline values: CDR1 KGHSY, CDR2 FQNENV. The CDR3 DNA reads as TGTGCCAGCAGCCCCACGGGGGTAGTGACTGAAGCTTTCTTT. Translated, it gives CASSPTGVVTEAFF. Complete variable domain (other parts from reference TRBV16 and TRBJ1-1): GEEVAQTPKHLVRGEGQKAKLYCAPIKGHSYVFWYQQVLKNEFKFLISFQNENVFDETGMPKERFSAKCLPNSPCSLEIQATKLEDSAVYFCASSPTGVVTEAFFGQGTRLTVV.

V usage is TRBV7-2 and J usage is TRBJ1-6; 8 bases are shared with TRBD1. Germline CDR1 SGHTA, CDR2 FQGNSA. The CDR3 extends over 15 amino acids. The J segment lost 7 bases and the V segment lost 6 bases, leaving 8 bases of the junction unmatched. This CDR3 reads CASRPRQGSNSPLHF. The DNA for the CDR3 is TGTGCCAGCAGGCCCCGACAGGGGAGCAATTCACCCCTCCACTTT.

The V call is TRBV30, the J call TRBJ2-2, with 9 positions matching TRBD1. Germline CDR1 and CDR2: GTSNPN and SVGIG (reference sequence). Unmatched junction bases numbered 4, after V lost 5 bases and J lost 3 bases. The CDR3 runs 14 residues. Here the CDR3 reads CAWGGQGYTGELFF. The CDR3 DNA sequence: TGTGCCTGGGGGGGACAGGGCTACACCGGGGAGCTGTTTTTT. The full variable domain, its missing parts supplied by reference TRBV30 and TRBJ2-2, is SQTIHQWPATLVQPVGSPLSLECTVEGTSNPNLYWYRQAAGRGLQLLFYSVGIGQISSEVPQNLSASRPQDRQFILSSKKLLLSDSGFYLCAWGGQGYTGELFFGEGSRLTVL.

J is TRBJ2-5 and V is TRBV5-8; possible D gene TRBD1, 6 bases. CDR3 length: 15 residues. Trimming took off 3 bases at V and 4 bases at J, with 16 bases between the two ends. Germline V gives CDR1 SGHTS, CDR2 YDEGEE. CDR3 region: CASSSVQGVGETQYF. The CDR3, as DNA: TGTGCCAGCAGCTCTGTACAGGGAGTGGGAGAGACCCAGTACTTC.

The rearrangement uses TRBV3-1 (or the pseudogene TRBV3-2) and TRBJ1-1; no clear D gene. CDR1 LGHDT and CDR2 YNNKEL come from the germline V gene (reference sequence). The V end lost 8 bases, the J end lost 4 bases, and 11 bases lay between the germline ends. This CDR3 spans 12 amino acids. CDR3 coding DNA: TGTGCCAGCCAAGTGGGCGCCACTGAAGCTTTCTTT. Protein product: CASQVGATEAFF.

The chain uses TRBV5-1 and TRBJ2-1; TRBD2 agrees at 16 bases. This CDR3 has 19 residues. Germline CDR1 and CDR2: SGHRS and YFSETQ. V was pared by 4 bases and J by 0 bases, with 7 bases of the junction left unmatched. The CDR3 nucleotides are TGCGCCAGCAGCCCAGGAGGGACTAGCGGGAGGGCCTCCTACAATGAGCAGTTCTTC. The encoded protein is CASSPGGTSGRASYNEQFF.

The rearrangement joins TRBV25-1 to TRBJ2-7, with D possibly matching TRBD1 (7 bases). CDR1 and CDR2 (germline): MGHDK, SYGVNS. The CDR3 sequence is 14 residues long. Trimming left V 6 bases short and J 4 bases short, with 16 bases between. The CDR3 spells CASRTTGAGYEQYV. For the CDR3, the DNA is TGTGCCAGCAGAACCACAGGGGCGGGGTACGAGCAGTACGTC.

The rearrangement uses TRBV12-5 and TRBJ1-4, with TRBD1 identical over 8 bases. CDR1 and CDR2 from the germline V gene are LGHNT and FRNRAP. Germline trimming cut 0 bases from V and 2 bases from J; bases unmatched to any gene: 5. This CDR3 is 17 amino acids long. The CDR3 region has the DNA TGTGCTAGTGGTTTGGTTTTGCAGGGGGCTACTAATGAAAAACTGTTTTTT. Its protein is CASGLVLQGATNEKLFF.